Below, one TCR beta chain is given with its context. Antigen: not known. The sample is drawn from a study of shared clonotypes between healthy human individuals. Findings and limits, study-wide: Sequencing of the sorted subsets was shown by rarefaction to be incomplete despite large depth. Limitation of the genetic and exposure-history diversity represented came from the few donors. The naive CD4 repertoires of a handful of donors were compared, and approximately 4.5% of clonotypes were shared.

In the original analysis: As immunoSEQ supplied junction-only sequences (without quality scores), filtering differed. The data were produced by immunoSEQ multiplex PCR, yet TCRdb's version contains in-frame clones alone and is incomplete. The V and J calls and clone size come from that table; D and trimming were worked out from the DNA. The sample carries roughly 570,000 clones, 95% to 98% recorded once. Trimming cost V 5 bases and J 3 bases, with 10 bases left between them. The CDR3 is 13 amino acids. Germline V lookup: CDR1 SEHNR, CDR2 FQNEAQ (reference sequence). The naive CD8 population came from CD45RO-negative cells selected for CCR7, without terminally differentiated effector memory CD45RA+ cells.

This TCR was sampled from a man aged 25 to 45 in good health. The specimen sequenced was naive CD8+ T cells sorted from blood. The rearrangement uses TRBV7-9 and TRBJ1-2; D may be TRBD1 (6 bases). The CDR3 DNA reads as TGTGCCAGCAGCGGATCAGGGGACTATGGCTACACCTTC. Protein product: CASSGSGDYGYTF.